This T cell receptor (beta chain) was sequenced in a study of blood T cell repertoires in COVID-19. As for the study in general: The samples span acute and convalescent COVID-19 from the United States, Italy and Spain.

This clone was counted only a few times. Sequenced by immunoSEQ multiplex PCR; TCRdb stores in-frame clones only, minus some. The repertoire holds 13,000 to 15,000 clones, with less than 90% as singletons. The CDR3 totals 19 residues. V was cut by 5 bases and J by 2 bases, with 25 bases left in between. The germline gives CDR1 SEHNR, CDR2 FQNEAQ (reference sequence). This receptor was obtained from a man between 45 and 60 years old with active COVID-19. Sequences were obtained from peripheral blood. The chain uses TRBV7-9 and TRBJ2-1; TRBD2 might be the D (5 bases). The CDR3 bases are TGTGCCAGCAGCCCGCGGTCGGCGGAGAGCGGAGCGCCCTACAATGAGCAGTTCTTC. Protein sequence: CASSPRSAESGAPYNEQFF.